The 8 T cell receptor beta chains below all came from one sample that was sequenced in a study of Graves' ophthalmopathy and Graves' hyperthyroidism. Amplified material comprised TCR beta CDR3 regions derived from RNA transcripts. First-round RT-PCR used HTBI primers; second-round multiplex PCR followed. MiXCR was run by TCRdb on the multiplex PCR reads, yielding one entry per CDR3 protein. Altogether 600,000 to 950,000 distinct CDR3 sequences are present, 40% being singletons, with the ten largest covering approximately 43%. The specimen sequenced was peripheral blood. Every receptor here comes from an adult man with Graves' ophthalmopathy.

V is TRBV6-9 and J is TRBJ2-2; D assignment may be TRBD1 or TRBD2 (5 bases each). The V and J ends lost 6 bases and 8 bases respectively, with 13 bases between them. This CDR3 comprises 13 residues. Germline loops: CDR1 MNHGY, CDR2 SVAAGI. For the CDR3, the DNA is TGTGCCAGCAGAACTAGGACATCAGGGGAGCTGTTTTTT. Amino acid sequence: CASRTRTSGELFF.

The V call is TRBV11-2, the J call TRBJ2-2; 7 bases line up with TRBD2. Per germline, CDR1 SGHAT and CDR2 FQNNGV. CDR3 size: 18 residues. J was trimmed by 3 bases and V by 2 bases; bases with no gene match: 12. CDR3 protein: CASSLYGAGGSDTGELFF. CDR3 bases: TGTGCCAGCAGCTTATATGGGGCGGGCGGGAGCGACACCGGGGAGCTGTTTTTT.

About this clonotype itself: A much bigger clone sits one base away, suggesting this may be a read error. The CDR3 sequence: CASSPGAPYERYF. CDR3 coding DNA: TGTGCCAGCTCCCCGGGGGCACCCTACGAGCGGTACTTC. The chain links TRBV25-1 to TRBJ2-7; D assignment may be TRBD1 or TRBD2 (6 bases each). Germline V gene data show CDR1 as MGHDK and CDR2 as SYGVNS. The length of the CDR3 is 13 residues.

About this clonotype itself: Being one base from a much bigger clone, this may be a read error. This chain links TRBV20-1 with TRBJ2-5; no clear D gene. This CDR3 has 12 residues. CDR1 and CDR2 from the germline V gene are DFQATT and SNEGSKA (reference sequence). In nucleotides, the CDR3 is TGCAGTGCTAGACGCGAGCATGTGACCCGGTACTTC. It codes for CSARREHVTRYF.

The V and J genes are TRBV19 and TRBJ2-6; TRBD1 matches 10 bases. Germline CDR1 reads LNHDA; CDR2 reads SQIVND (reference sequence). The CDR3 loop spans 17 amino acids. Unmatched junction bases numbered 7, after V lost 4 bases and J lost 4 bases. CDR3 DNA: TGTGCCAGTAGTAAGGACAGGGGGATTTACGGGGCCAACGTCCTGACTTTC. This encodes CASSKDRGIYGANVLTF.

The J gene is TRBJ1-2, the V gene TRBV29-1; D perhaps matches TRBD1 (6 bases). V was pared by 7 bases and J by 7 bases, with 13 bases between. The CDR3 has 11 amino acids. Germline V gene data show CDR1 as SQVTM and CDR2 as ANQGSEA. CDR3 region: CSGGQGGGYTF. The CDR3 nucleotides read TGCAGCGGGGGACAAGGCGGTGGCTACACCTTC.

In its sample, this clonotype was seen many times. The chain recombines TRBV15 with TRBJ1-5, with D unclear. The germline V and J ends were trimmed by 0 bases and 1 base, with 7 bases remaining between them. This CDR3 has 15 amino acids. Germline values: CDR1 LNHNV, CDR2 YYDKDF (reference sequence). CDR3 in DNA: TGTGCCACCAGCAGAGATCGGAGGAGCAATCAGCCCCAGCATTTT. Its translation is CATSRDRRSNQPQHF.

The DNA of the CDR3 is TGTGCCAGCAGCTTAGTTGCCGGGGGGGCTTCACCCCTCCACTTT. Translated, it gives CASSLVAGGASPLHF. The J gene is TRBJ1-6, the V gene TRBV7-9; perhaps TRBD1 as D (6 bases). Trimming pared 1 base from V and 9 bases from J, leaving 13 bases between. The CDR3 consists of 15 residues. CDR1 SEHNR and CDR2 FQNEAQ come from the germline V gene (reference sequence).